These T cell receptor beta chains were read from a single sample in a study of patients and donors after allogeneic stem cell transplantation. TCRdb fed the RT-PCR reads into MiXCR, producing one record per CDR3 protein. The repertoire holds about a million distinct CDR3 sequences, with 18% as singletons. Sequenced material: blood, either unsorted or a sorted T cell fraction (not recorded which). These receptor sequences come from a human donor who was either an allogeneic HSCT recipient or a stem cell or donor lymphocyte infusion donor (not recorded which). It is not recorded whose cells these are; they may come from a transplant donor. CDR3s include the opening cysteine and the closing phenylalanine or tryptophan. Each record gives: V gene, clone size, J gene, D gene, CDR3 protein. The D gene is left open where the match is weak. Clone size is stated in some rows and not others, as once, few, many or a class when expanded.

v_gene: TRBV10-3
abundance: few
j_gene: TRBJ2-1
d_gene: TRBD2
CDR3aa: CAISPGLAGEQFF

v_gene: TRBV20-1
abundance: NA
j_gene: TRBJ1-1
d_gene: NA
CDR3aa: CSASKGRNTEAFF

v_gene: TRBV20-1
abundance: NA
j_gene: TRBJ2-7
d_gene: NA
CDR3aa: CSANTDTAYEQYF

v_gene: TRBV24-1
abundance: few
j_gene: TRBJ2-1
d_gene: TRBD1
CDR3aa: CATSDPTSDRGQFF

v_gene: TRBV12-3/TRBV12-4
abundance: many
j_gene: TRBJ2-3
d_gene: NA
CDR3aa: CASNAGTDTQYF

v_gene: TRBV3-1
abundance: few
j_gene: TRBJ2-1
d_gene: NA
CDR3aa: CASSQEVSNEQFF

v_gene: TRBV2
abundance: NA
j_gene: TRBJ2-1
d_gene: NA
CDR3aa: CAAQPGLYNEQFF

v_gene: TRBV30
abundance: few
j_gene: TRBJ1-3
d_gene: NA
CDR3aa: CAWSTHLGPGNTIYF

v_gene: TRBV20-1
abundance: NA
j_gene: TRBJ2-1
d_gene: NA
CDR3aa: CSARPGTIAHNEQFF

v_gene: TRBV6-5
abundance: once
j_gene: TRBJ1-1
d_gene: NA
CDR3aa: CASSYSRKGEAFF

v_gene: TRBV7-9
abundance: NA
j_gene: TRBJ2-3
d_gene: TRBD2
CDR3aa: CASSLGLAALTQYF

v_gene: TRBV6-1
abundance: NA
j_gene: TRBJ2-2
d_gene: NA
CDR3aa: CASSIQGGTGELFF

v_gene: TRBV6-2/TRBV6-3
abundance: NA
j_gene: TRBJ1-1
d_gene: NA
CDR3aa: CASSHGVRLNTEAFF

v_gene: TRBV6-1
abundance: NA
j_gene: TRBJ2-7
d_gene: TRBD1
CDR3aa: CASRTRDRGSYEQYF

v_gene: TRBV18
abundance: NA
j_gene: TRBJ2-2
d_gene: NA
CDR3aa: CASSPRPAVGSQANTGELFF

v_gene: TRBV29-1
abundance: NA
j_gene: TRBJ1-1
d_gene: NA
CDR3aa: CSVDGQEMNTEAFF

v_gene: TRBV4-1
abundance: few
j_gene: TRBJ1-1
d_gene: NA
CDR3aa: CASSHNRDGAFF

v_gene: TRBV12-3/TRBV12-4
abundance: NA
j_gene: TRBJ2-3
d_gene: TRBD2
CDR3aa: CASRATSGGGDTQYF

v_gene: TRBV7-3
abundance: NA
j_gene: TRBJ2-3
d_gene: NA
CDR3aa: CASSVGQKVTDTQYF

v_gene: TRBV3-1
abundance: NA
j_gene: TRBJ2-5
d_gene: NA
CDR3aa: CASSHGIRVTQYF

v_gene: TRBV19
abundance: few
j_gene: TRBJ2-1
d_gene: NA
CDR3aa: CASASNGERNNEQFF

v_gene: TRBV6-1
abundance: NA
j_gene: TRBJ1-5
d_gene: NA
CDR3aa: CASSRDASNQPQHF

v_gene: TRBV6-5
abundance: few
j_gene: TRBJ2-7
d_gene: NA
CDR3aa: CASSQGRQQYF

v_gene: TRBV5-8
abundance: NA
j_gene: TRBJ1-2
d_gene: NA
CDR3aa: CASSDYTF

v_gene: TRBV5-1
abundance: NA
j_gene: TRBJ1-3
d_gene: TRBD1
CDR3aa: CASSPGTGLSFGNTIYF

v_gene: TRBV13
abundance: few
j_gene: TRBJ2-7
d_gene: TRBD1
CDR3aa: CASSFGTGFSEQYF

v_gene: TRBV20-1
abundance: few
j_gene: TRBJ2-1
d_gene: NA
CDR3aa: CSVREDEQFF

v_gene: TRBV7-9
abundance: few
j_gene: TRBJ1-6
d_gene: TRBD1
CDR3aa: CASSWRDSSETLHF

v_gene: TRBV6-2/TRBV6-3
abundance: NA
j_gene: TRBJ2-7
d_gene: TRBD2
CDR3aa: CASSKAKRGRSYEQYF

v_gene: TRBV12-3/TRBV12-4
abundance: NA
j_gene: TRBJ1-5
d_gene: NA
CDR3aa: CALGPVSNQPQHF

v_gene: TRBV6-2/TRBV6-3
abundance: few
j_gene: TRBJ1-6
d_gene: NA
CDR3aa: CASSFLRAFGDSPLHF

v_gene: TRBV20-1
abundance: few
j_gene: TRBJ2-1
d_gene: NA
CDR3aa: CSATDWNEQFF

v_gene: TRBV12-3/TRBV12-4
abundance: NA
j_gene: TRBJ1-2
d_gene: NA
CDR3aa: CASSGGFGYSYGYTF

v_gene: TRBV6-5
abundance: few
j_gene: TRBJ2-1
d_gene: NA
CDR3aa: CASSTRSNEQFF

v_gene: TRBV5-1
abundance: NA
j_gene: TRBJ2-1
d_gene: NA
CDR3aa: CASTPPGFNEQFF

v_gene: TRBV11-1
abundance: NA
j_gene: TRBJ2-6
d_gene: NA
CDR3aa: CASSLVRSSGANVLTF

v_gene: TRBV13
abundance: NA
j_gene: TRBJ2-3
d_gene: NA
CDR3aa: CASSSSGLGDTQYF

v_gene: TRBV7-2
abundance: NA
j_gene: TRBJ2-5
d_gene: TRBD2
CDR3aa: CASSAGLAGVKQETQYF

v_gene: TRBV5-1
abundance: NA
j_gene: TRBJ2-7
d_gene: NA
CDR3aa: CASSFNNYEQYF

v_gene: TRBV2
abundance: NA
j_gene: TRBJ2-1
d_gene: NA
CDR3aa: CASSVYSGYNEQFF

v_gene: TRBV6-1
abundance: few
j_gene: TRBJ2-3
d_gene: NA
CDR3aa: CASNRDLRTDTQYF

v_gene: TRBV20-1
abundance: NA
j_gene: TRBJ1-2
d_gene: NA
CDR3aa: CSASKDYGYTF

v_gene: TRBV9
abundance: NA
j_gene: TRBJ2-2
d_gene: NA
CDR3aa: CASSVGLPSVGELFF

v_gene: TRBV29-1
abundance: few
j_gene: TRBJ2-3
d_gene: TRBD2
CDR3aa: CSTTGTIQYF

v_gene: TRBV29-1
abundance: NA
j_gene: TRBJ1-3
d_gene: NA
CDR3aa: CSVEDHGFSGNTIYF

v_gene: TRBV20-1
abundance: NA
j_gene: TRBJ1-5
d_gene: TRBD1
CDR3aa: CSARDRTGGSGNQPQHF

v_gene: TRBV3-1
abundance: few
j_gene: TRBJ2-2
d_gene: NA
CDR3aa: CASSHPNRKGTGELFF

v_gene: TRBV18
abundance: NA
j_gene: TRBJ1-2
d_gene: NA
CDR3aa: CASSPEAGRGGYTF

v_gene: TRBV20-1
abundance: once
j_gene: TRBJ2-7
d_gene: TRBD1
CDR3aa: CSASSQGAHEQYF

v_gene: TRBV20-1
abundance: many
j_gene: TRBJ1-6
d_gene: NA
CDR3aa: CSATSANSPLHF

v_gene: TRBV5-6
abundance: few
j_gene: TRBJ2-7
d_gene: NA
CDR3aa: CASSSDGQGEQYF

v_gene: TRBV7-3
abundance: NA
j_gene: TRBJ2-2
d_gene: NA
CDR3aa: CASSLTTGTTGELFF